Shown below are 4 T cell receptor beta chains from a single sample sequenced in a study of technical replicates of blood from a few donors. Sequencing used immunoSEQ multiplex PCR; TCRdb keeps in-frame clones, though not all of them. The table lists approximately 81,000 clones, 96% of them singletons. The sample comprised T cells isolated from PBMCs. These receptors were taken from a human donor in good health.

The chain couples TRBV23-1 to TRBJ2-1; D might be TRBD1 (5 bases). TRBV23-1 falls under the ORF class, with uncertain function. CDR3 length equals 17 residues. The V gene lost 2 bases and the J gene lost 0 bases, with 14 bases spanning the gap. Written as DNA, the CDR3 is TGCGCCAGCAGTCAACCTCTCTGGGGCTGCTCCTACAATGAGCAGTTCTTC. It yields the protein CASSQPLWGCSYNEQFF.

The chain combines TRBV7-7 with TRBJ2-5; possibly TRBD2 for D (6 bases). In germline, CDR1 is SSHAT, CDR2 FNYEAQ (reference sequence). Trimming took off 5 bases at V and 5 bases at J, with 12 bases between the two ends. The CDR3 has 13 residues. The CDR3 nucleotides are TGTGCCAGCAGCCCGGAGGGGAAGGAGACCCAGTACTTC. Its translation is CASSPEGKETQYF. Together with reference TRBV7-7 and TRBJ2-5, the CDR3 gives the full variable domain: GAGVSQSPRYKVTKRGQDVTLRCDPISSHATLYWYQQALGQGPEFLTYFNYEAQPDKSGLPSDRFSAERPEGSISTLTIQRTEQRDSAMYRCASSPEGKETQYFGPGTRLLVL.

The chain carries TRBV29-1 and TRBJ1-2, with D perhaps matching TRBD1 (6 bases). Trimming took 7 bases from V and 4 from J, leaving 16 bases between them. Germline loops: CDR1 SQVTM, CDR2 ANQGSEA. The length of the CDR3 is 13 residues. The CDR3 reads CSAIQGGSYGYTF. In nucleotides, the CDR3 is TGCAGCGCTATACAGGGTGGGAGCTATGGCTACACCTTC. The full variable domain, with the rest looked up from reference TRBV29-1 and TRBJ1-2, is SAVISQKPSRDICQRGTSLTIQCQVDSQVTMMFWYRQQPGQSLTLIATANQGSEATYESGFVIDKFPISRPNLTFSTLTVSNMSPEDSSIYLCSAIQGGSYGYTFGSGTRLTVV.

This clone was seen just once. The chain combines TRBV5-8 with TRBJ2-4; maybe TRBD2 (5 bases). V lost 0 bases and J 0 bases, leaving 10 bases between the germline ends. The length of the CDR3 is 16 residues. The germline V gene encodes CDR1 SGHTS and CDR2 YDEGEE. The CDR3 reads CASSLGERVAKNIQYF. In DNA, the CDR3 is TGTGCCAGCAGCTTGGGGGAGAGGGTAGCCAAAAACATTCAGTACTTC.